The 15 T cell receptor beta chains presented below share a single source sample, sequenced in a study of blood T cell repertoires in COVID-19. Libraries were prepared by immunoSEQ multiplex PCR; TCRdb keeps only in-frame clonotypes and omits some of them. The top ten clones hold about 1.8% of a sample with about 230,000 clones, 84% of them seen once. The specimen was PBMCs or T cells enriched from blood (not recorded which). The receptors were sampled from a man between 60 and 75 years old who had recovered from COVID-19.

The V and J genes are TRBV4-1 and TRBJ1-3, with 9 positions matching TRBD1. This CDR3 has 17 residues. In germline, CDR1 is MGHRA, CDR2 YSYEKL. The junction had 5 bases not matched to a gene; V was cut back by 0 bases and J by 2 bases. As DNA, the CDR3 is TGCGCCAGCAGCCAAGACGGGACAGGGTCTGCTGGAAACACCATATATTTT. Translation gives CASSQDGTGSAGNTIYF.

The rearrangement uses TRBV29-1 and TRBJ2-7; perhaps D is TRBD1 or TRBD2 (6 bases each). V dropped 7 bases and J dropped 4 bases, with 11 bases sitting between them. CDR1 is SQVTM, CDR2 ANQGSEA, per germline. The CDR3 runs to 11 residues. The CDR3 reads CSAGGTYEQYF. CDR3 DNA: TGCAGCGCTGGCGGGACATACGAGCAGTACTTC.

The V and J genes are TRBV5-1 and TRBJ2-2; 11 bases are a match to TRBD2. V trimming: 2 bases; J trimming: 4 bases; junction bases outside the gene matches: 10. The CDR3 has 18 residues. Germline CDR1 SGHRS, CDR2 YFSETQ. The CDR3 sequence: CASSLLAASGGFTGELFF. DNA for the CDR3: TGCGCCAGCAGCTTACTGGCGGCTAGCGGGGGGTTCACCGGGGAGCTGTTTTTT.

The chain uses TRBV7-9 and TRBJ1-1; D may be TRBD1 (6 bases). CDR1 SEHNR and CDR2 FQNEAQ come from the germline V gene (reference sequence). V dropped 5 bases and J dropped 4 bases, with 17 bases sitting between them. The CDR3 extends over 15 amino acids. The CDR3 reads CASSRSQGGGTEAFF. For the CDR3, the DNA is TGTGCCAGCAGCCGATCCCAGGGAGGGGGCACTGAAGCTTTCTTT.

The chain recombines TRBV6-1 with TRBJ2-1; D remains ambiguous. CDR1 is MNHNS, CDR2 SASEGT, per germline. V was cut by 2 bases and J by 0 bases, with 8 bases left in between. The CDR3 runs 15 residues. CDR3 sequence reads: CASSEHTDSYNEQFF. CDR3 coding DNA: TGTGCCAGCAGTGAACATACAGACTCCTACAATGAGCAGTTCTTC.

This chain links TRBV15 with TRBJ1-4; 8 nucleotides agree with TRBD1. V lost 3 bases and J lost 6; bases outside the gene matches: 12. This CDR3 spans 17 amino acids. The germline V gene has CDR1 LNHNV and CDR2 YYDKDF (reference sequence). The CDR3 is CATSRAAQAQGDEKLFF. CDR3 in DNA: TGTGCCACCAGCAGGGCCGCTCAGGCACAGGGGGATGAAAAACTGTTTTTT.

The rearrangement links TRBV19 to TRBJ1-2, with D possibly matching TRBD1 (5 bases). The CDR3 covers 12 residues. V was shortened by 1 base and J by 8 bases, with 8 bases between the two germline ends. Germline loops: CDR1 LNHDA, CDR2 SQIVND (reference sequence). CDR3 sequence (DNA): TGTGCCAGTAGTATAGGGGGCTGGGGCTACACCTTC. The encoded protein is CASSIGGWGYTF.

The CDR3 region has the DNA TGTGCCAGCAGCTTCACAGGGGTAGGTACTGAAGCTTTCTTT. It encodes CASSFTGVGTEAFF. The chain links TRBV7-2 to TRBJ1-1; 7 bases align to TRBD1. Looked up from germline, CDR1 is SGHTA and CDR2 is FQGNSA. The CDR3 is 14 residues long. J lost 5 bases, V lost 3 bases, and 6 bases had no gene match.

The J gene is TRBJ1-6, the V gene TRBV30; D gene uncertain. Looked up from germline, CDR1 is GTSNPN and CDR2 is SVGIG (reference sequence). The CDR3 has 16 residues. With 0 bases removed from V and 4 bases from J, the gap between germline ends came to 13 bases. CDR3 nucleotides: TGTGCCTGGAGTGTACTTAGTCAGAGGTATAATTCACCCCTCCACTTT. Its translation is CAWSVLSQRYNSPLHF.

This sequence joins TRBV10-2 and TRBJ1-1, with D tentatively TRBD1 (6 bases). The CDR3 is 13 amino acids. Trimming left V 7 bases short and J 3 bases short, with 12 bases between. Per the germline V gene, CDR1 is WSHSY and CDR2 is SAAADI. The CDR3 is CASTAGAYTEAFF. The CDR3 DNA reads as TGCGCCAGCACCGCAGGGGCCTACACTGAAGCTTTCTTT.

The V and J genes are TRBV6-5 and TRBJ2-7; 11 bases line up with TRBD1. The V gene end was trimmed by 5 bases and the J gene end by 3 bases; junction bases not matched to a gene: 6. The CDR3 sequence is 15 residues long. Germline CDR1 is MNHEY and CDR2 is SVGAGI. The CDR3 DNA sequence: TGTGCCAGCAGTAGACCGGGACAGGGGGTCTACGAGCAGTACTTC. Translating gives CASSRPGQGVYEQYF.

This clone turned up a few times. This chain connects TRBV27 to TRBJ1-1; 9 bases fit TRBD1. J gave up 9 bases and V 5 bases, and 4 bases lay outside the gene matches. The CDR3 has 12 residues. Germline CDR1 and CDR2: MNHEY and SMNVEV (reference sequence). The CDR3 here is CASSTGGRKAFF. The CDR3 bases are TGTGCCAGCAGTACAGGGGGCAGGAAAGCTTTCTTT.

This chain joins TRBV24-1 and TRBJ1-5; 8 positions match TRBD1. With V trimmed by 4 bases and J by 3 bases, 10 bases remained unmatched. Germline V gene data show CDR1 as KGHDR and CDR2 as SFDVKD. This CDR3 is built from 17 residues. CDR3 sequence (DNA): TGTGCCACCAGTGAATCCGGGACAGGTGGTTACAATCAGCCCCAGCATTTT. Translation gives CATSESGTGGYNQPQHF.

CDR3 in DNA: TGTGCCAGCGTGGACTCAACGAGGGAGCAGTACTTC. The encoded protein is CASVDSTREQYF. The chain employs TRBV6-5 and TRBJ2-7; the D gene is possibly TRBD2 (5 bases). V was pared by 8 bases and J by 7 bases, with 15 bases between. Germline V gene data show CDR1 as MNHEY and CDR2 as SVGAGI. The CDR3 consists of 12 residues.

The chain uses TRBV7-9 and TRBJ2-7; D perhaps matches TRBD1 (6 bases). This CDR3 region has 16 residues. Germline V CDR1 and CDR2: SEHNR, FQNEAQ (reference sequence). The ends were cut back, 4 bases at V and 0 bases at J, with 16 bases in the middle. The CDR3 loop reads CASSSPPGHLSYEQYF. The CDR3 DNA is TGTGCCAGCAGCTCACCGCCGGGACATCTCTCCTACGAGCAGTACTTC.